The 10 T cell receptor beta chains below come from one sample, sequenced in a study of radiotherapy plus CTLA-4 blockade in lung cancer. Here immunoSEQ multiplex PCR was the method, and the copy in TCRdb shows in-frame clones only, minus some. This table has roughly 100,000 clones, over 65% appearing once. Sequencing was performed on peripheral blood, taken from a patient treated with radiotherapy plus ipilimumab. The source of these receptors is a human donor with non-small cell lung cancer that progressed on radiotherapy plus ipilimumab. Some clones in this sample may be carry-over from other donors' samples.

The chain is built from TRBV4-3 and TRBJ1-2; 7 bases agree with TRBD1. The CDR3 covers 17 residues. Germline CDR1 is LGHNA and CDR2 is YSLEER. With V trimmed by 4 bases and J by 1 base, 12 bases remained unmatched. DNA of the CDR3: TGCGCCAGCAGCCGAGAGACCGGGACAGATTTTAACTATGGCTACACCTTC. Protein: CASSRETGTDFNYGYTF.

The rearrangement joins TRBV6-1 to TRBJ2-7; D perhaps matches TRBD2 (6 bases). Trimming pared 6 bases from V and 5 bases from J, leaving 17 bases between. The CDR3 is 14 residues long. In germline, CDR1 is MNHNS, CDR2 SASEGT. Here the CDR3 DNA reads TGTGCCAGCAGGGACTACAACATGATTGACGAGCAGTACTTC. Its protein product is CASRDYNMIDEQYF.

This clone occurred a few times. The genes are TRBV28 and TRBJ2-7; no definite D call. In germline, CDR1 is MDHEN, CDR2 SYDVKM. Trimming removed 8 bases from V and 1 base from J, with 15 bases in between. The CDR3 is made up of 14 amino acids. For the CDR3, the DNA is TGTGCCAGCGGAAAGCTTACACCGTCCTACGAGCAGTACTTC. It is translated as CASGKLTPSYEQYF.

The rearrangement links TRBV5-1 to TRBJ1-1, with D perhaps TRBD1 (5 bases). This CDR3 region has 14 residues. Germline-derived CDR1 and CDR2 are SGHRS and YFSETQ. V shed 5 bases and J shed 3 bases, with 14 bases lying between them. CDR3 bases: TGCGCCAGCAGTACGCAGGGAGGTGACACTGAAGCTTTCTTT. Protein sequence: CASSTQGGDTEAFF.

The chain joins TRBV6-1 to TRBJ1-1; D gene ambiguous. Per the germline V gene, CDR1 is MNHNS and CDR2 is SASEGT. There are 14 residues in the CDR3. V lost 5 bases to trimming and J lost 9 bases, with 19 bases between them. The CDR3 region has the DNA TGTGCCAGCAGTCCCACTGTCGGCCGGGCCCAAGCTTTCTTT. It codes for CASSPTVGRAQAFF.

The sample holds one count of this clone. Here the CDR3 DNA reads TGCAGCGGAGTACAGGGGATCGGTGGCTACACCTTC. Its protein is CSGVQGIGGYTF. The genes are TRBV29-1 and TRBJ1-2, with 7 bases that match TRBD1. With 7 bases clipped from V and 7 bases from J, the junction kept 9 bases outside the gene matches. Germline assignment: CDR1 SQVTM and CDR2 ANQGSEA. The CDR3 runs 12 residues.

V and J are TRBV5-1 and TRBJ2-7; tentatively, D is TRBD1 (6 bases). V lost 0 bases and J 2 bases, leaving 15 bases between the germline ends. CDR1 and CDR2 (germline): SGHRS, YFSETQ. The CDR3 has 16 residues. The CDR3 region is CASSLAPTGPPYEQYF. Written as DNA, the CDR3 is TGCGCCAGCAGCTTGGCCCCCACAGGGCCCCCCTACGAGCAGTACTTC.

The chain uses TRBV10-3 and TRBJ2-7; no reliable D call. CDR1 and CDR2 (germline): ENHRY, SYGVKD. CDR3 length: 14 residues. V lost 8 bases and J lost 0, with 14 bases in between. CDR3 sequence: CAIRNADSSYEQYF. CDR3 coding DNA: TGTGCCATCCGTAACGCTGATAGCTCCTACGAGCAGTACTTC.

Points on this clone: An end of the junction differs from the germline gene, which may be a read error. V usage is TRBV29-1 and J usage is TRBJ1-3, with 7 positions matching TRBD1. Germline V gene lookup returns CDR1 SQVTM and CDR2 ANQGSEA. The CDR3 is 13 amino acids. CDR3 coding DNA: TGCAGCGTAGAAGACAGGGCTGGAAACACCATATATTTT. Translation: CSVEDRAGNTIYF.

The rearrangement links TRBV11-3 to TRBJ1-1, with 11 bases fitting TRBD1. The V gene's germline CDR1 is SGHNT and CDR2 YENEEA. The junction had 9 bases not matched to a gene; V was cut back by 5 bases and J by 7 bases. The CDR3 extends over 15 amino acids. CDR3 residues: CASSVRPGQGGEAFF. In nucleotides, the CDR3 is TGTGCCAGCAGCGTAAGACCGGGACAGGGGGGTGAAGCTTTCTTT.